These 27 T cell receptor beta chains were sequenced from one sample in a study of post-analysis software for immune sequencing data. Study findings and constraints: Four or five TRBV segments, TRBV5-6, TRBV5-1 and TRBV20-1 among them, were found more frequent in patients than controls.

Antigens for these TCRs are unknown. Unique molecular identifiers were present in the TCR beta cDNA libraries. MiXCR, run by TCRdb on the PCR reads, gives a single entry per CDR3 protein. This sample has 650,000 to 850,000 distinct CDR3 sequences, with roughly 58% found just once. The sequencing sample was made of blood. The receptors stem from a girl between 5 and 17 years old with multiple sclerosis.

The DNA for the CDR3 is TGTGCCAGCAGCTTAGTCCAGGCGACTAACTATGGCTACACCTTC. This sequence encodes CASSLVQATNYGYTF. The chain is built from TRBV7-9 and TRBJ1-2, with D unresolved. V gave up 1 base and J gave up 0 bases, with 9 bases separating them. CDR3 size: 15 residues. Germline-derived CDR1 and CDR2 are SEHNR and FQNEAQ (reference sequence). Supplemented by reference TRBV7-9 and TRBJ1-2, the full variable domain reads DTGVSQNPRHKITKRGQNVTFRCDPISEHNRLYWYRQTLGQGPEFLTYFQNEAQLEKSRLLSDRFSAERPKGSFSTLEIQRTEQGDSAMYLCASSLVQATNYGYTFGSGTRLTVV.

The table lists this clonotype with a few counts. V gene TRBV29-1 combines with J gene TRBJ2-7, with 13 positions matching TRBD2. The V gene end was trimmed by 7 bases and the J gene end by 5 bases; junction bases not matched to a gene: 2. The CDR3 covers 12 residues. Looked up from germline, CDR1 is SQVTM and CDR2 is ANQGSEA. The CDR3 nucleotides read TGCAGCGCGACTAGCGGGAGGCACGAGCAGTACTTC. It yields the protein CSATSGRHEQYF.

V gene TRBV20-1 combines with J gene TRBJ1-2; 9 bases fit TRBD1. Per germline, CDR1 DFQATT and CDR2 SNEGSKA (reference sequence). The CDR3 is 14 amino acids. The J segment lost 0 bases and the V segment lost 3 bases, leaving 2 bases of the junction unmatched. The CDR3 loop is CSARGTGTNYGYTF. Here the CDR3 DNA reads TGCAGTGCTAGGGGGACAGGGACTAACTATGGCTACACCTTC.

This clonotype was detected a few times. CDR3 DNA sequence: TGTGCCAGCAGCACTTCGACAGGGGCCTACAATGAGCAGTTCTTC. This translates into CASSTSTGAYNEQFF. The V and J genes are TRBV5-5 and TRBJ2-1; TRBD1 agrees at 8 bases. The length of the CDR3 is 15 residues. Germline V gene lookup returns CDR1 SGHKS and CDR2 YYEKEE (reference sequence). Trimming removed 4 bases from V and 2 bases from J; junction bases left unmatched: 5.

This clonotype appeared a few times. This chain connects TRBV5-1 to TRBJ2-7, with TRBD2 matching 7 bases. The trim removed 7 bases at V and 0 bases at J, leaving 10 bases unmatched. Germline CDR1 is SGHRS and CDR2 is YFSETQ. The CDR3 is 15 amino acids. The CDR3 DNA is TGCGCCAGCGGCCCGGGGGGATTAAGCTCCTACGAGCAGTACTTC. This codes for CASGPGGLSSYEQYF.

V and J are TRBV29-1 and TRBJ1-2; D remains ambiguous. With 7 bases removed from V and 2 bases from J, the gap between germline ends came to 11 bases. CDR1 SQVTM and CDR2 ANQGSEA come from the germline V gene. CDR3 length: 12 residues. This chain's CDR3 is CSASLENYGYTF. The CDR3, as DNA: TGCAGCGCGTCCCTTGAGAACTATGGCTACACCTTC.

The CDR3 loop is CASSRTGFAPRDEQYF. The CDR3 DNA sequence: TGTGCCAGCAGCAGGACAGGGTTCGCCCCTCGCGACGAGCAGTACTTC. V usage is TRBV7-6 and J usage is TRBJ2-7; TRBD1 aligns across 8 bases. The length of the CDR3 is 16 residues. From germline, CDR1 is SGHVS and CDR2 FNYEAQ. J lost 5 bases, V lost 5 bases, and 14 bases had no gene match.

In its sample, this clonotype was seen a few times. The CDR3 loop is CASSDVGGGYGYTF. DNA of the CDR3: TGTGCCAGCAGTGACGTGGGTGGAGGCTATGGCTACACCTTC. The chain employs TRBV2 and TRBJ1-2; D is undetermined. Trimming took 3 bases from V and 4 from J, leaving 12 bases between them. Germline V gives CDR1 SNHLY, CDR2 FYNNEI. The CDR3 length is 14 residues. Using reference TRBV2 and TRBJ1-2 for the parts outside the CDR3, the full variable domain is EPEVTQTPSHQVTQMGQEVILRCVPISNHLYFYWYRQILGQKVEFLVSFYNNEISEKSEIFDDQFSVERPDGSNFTLKIRSTKLEDSAMYFCASSDVGGGYGYTFGSGTRLTVV.

V is TRBV5-1 and J is TRBJ1-2; the match to TRBD1 covers 8 bases. The V gene end was trimmed by 0 bases and the J gene end by 4 bases; junction bases not matched to a gene: 8. The germline CDR1 and CDR2 sequences are SGHRS and YFSETQ. This CDR3 has 16 amino acids. The CDR3 loop is CASSLGDRGPLYGYTF. The CDR3 DNA sequence: TGCGCCAGCAGCTTGGGCGACAGGGGCCCCCTCTATGGCTACACCTTC. The variable domain in full, with the rest retrieved from reference TRBV5-1 and TRBJ1-2, is KAGVTQTPRYLIKTRGQQVTLSCSPISGHRSVSWYQQTPGQGLQFLFEYFSETQRNKGNFPGRFSGRQFSNSRSEMNVSTLELGDSALYLCASSLGDRGPLYGYTFGSGTRLTVV.

The chain employs TRBV4-2 and TRBJ2-3, with 11 bases identical to TRBD2. Germline values: CDR1 LGHNA, CDR2 YNFKEQ. The trim removed 5 bases at V and 6 bases at J, leaving 7 bases unmatched. This CDR3 contains 15 residues. In DNA form, the CDR3 reads TGTGCCAGCAGCTACGGACTAGCGGGTACCGATACGCAGTATTTT. Translated: CASSYGLAGTDTQYF.

The chain links TRBV15 to TRBJ2-7, with TRBD1 as a possible D gene (5 bases). This CDR3 spans 15 amino acids. Looked up from germline, CDR1 is LNHNV and CDR2 is YYDKDF (reference sequence). V was clipped by 5 bases and J by 4 bases, with 18 bases between them. For the CDR3, the DNA is TGTGCCACCAGCGAGATCCCTCGCAGGGTGTACGAGCAGTACTTC. This codes for CATSEIPRRVYEQYF.

This clonotype was seen more than once but under ten times. The chain couples TRBV7-9 to TRBJ2-7; TRBD2 matches at 13 bases. The germline V gene encodes CDR1 SEHNR and CDR2 FQNEAQ (reference sequence). V dropped 5 bases and J dropped 8; count of bases not matched to a gene: 12. This CDR3 region has 16 residues. The chain's CDR3 is CASSLKGTSGKGKQYF. CDR3 coding DNA: TGTGCCAGCAGCCTCAAAGGGACTAGCGGGAAAGGGAAGCAGTACTTC. The full variable domain, with the rest looked up from reference TRBV7-9 and TRBJ2-7, is DTGVSQNPRHKITKRGQNVTFRCDPISEHNRLYWYRQTLGQGPEFLTYFQNEAQLEKSRLLSDRFSAERPKGSFSTLEIQRTEQGDSAMYLCASSLKGTSGKGKQYFGPGTRLTVT.

This clonotype was seen only a few times. The chain recombines TRBV20-1 with TRBJ2-7; D possibly uses TRBD1 or TRBD2 (5 bases each). Trimming stripped 6 bases from V and 3 bases from J, with 12 bases between. Per germline, CDR1 DFQATT and CDR2 SNEGSKA (reference sequence). The CDR3 contains 12 residues. The CDR3: CSAVQAGYEQYF. CDR3 in DNA: TGCAGTGCCGTACAGGCGGGCTACGAGCAGTACTTC.

The chain couples TRBV20-1 to TRBJ1-6; 8 bases are shared with TRBD1. J was trimmed by 1 base and V by 0 bases; bases with no gene match: 2. This CDR3 has 16 amino acids. Per germline, CDR1 DFQATT and CDR2 SNEGSKA (reference sequence). This CDR3 reads CSARDDRGSYNSPLHF. The CDR3 coding sequence is TGCAGTGCTAGAGATGACAGGGGATCCTATAATTCACCCCTCCACTTT.

This chain joins TRBV27 and TRBJ1-1, with 9 bases that match TRBD1. CDR3 size: 15 residues. Per the germline V gene, CDR1 is MNHEY and CDR2 is SMNVEV (reference sequence). Trimming cost V 4 bases and J 1 base; bases outside gene matches: 4. The CDR3 DNA reads as TGTGCCAGCAGTTCCACAGGGGGCTGGAACACTGAAGCTTTCTTT. Translating it yields CASSSTGGWNTEAFF.

The genes are TRBV25-1 and TRBJ1-2, with 10 bases that match TRBD1. Germline values: CDR1 MGHDK, CDR2 SYGVNS. This CDR3 spans 19 amino acids. The CDR3 reads CAPLCVSGQGGPANYGYTF. The CDR3 DNA reads as TGTGCTCCATTGTGCGTCTCTGGACAGGGGGGTCCCGCTAACTATGGCTACACCTTC.

This clonotype was picked up one time. A much larger clone lies a single base off, so this may be a read error. This chain links TRBV20-1 with TRBJ2-7; tentatively, D is TRBD1 (6 bases). Germline CDR1 is DFQATT and CDR2 is SNEGSKA (reference sequence). Trimming removed 7 bases at V and 3 bases at J, with 16 bases between. The CDR3 runs 13 residues. The chain's CDR3 is CSVKRRTDYEQYF. The CDR3 DNA reads as TGCAGTGTTAAACGTAGGACAGACTACGAGCAGTACTTC.

V is TRBV4-1 and J is TRBJ2-1, with D possibly matching TRBD1 (6 bases). The CDR3 spans 17 residues. CDR1 MGHRA and CDR2 YSYEKL come from the germline V gene. The V gene lost 0 bases and the J gene lost 0 bases, with 12 bases spanning the gap. The CDR3 sequence: CASSQDGDTSSYNEQFF. CDR3 nucleotides: TGCGCCAGCAGCCAAGACGGGGACACTAGCTCCTACAATGAGCAGTTCTTC.

The chain uses TRBV11-1 and TRBJ2-4; TRBD2 aligns across 7 bases. The J call may be in error: the DNA end matches TRBJ2-7 better. CDR1 SGHAT and CDR2 FQDESV come from the germline V gene (reference sequence). CDR3 size: 16 residues. CDR3 protein: CASSLLGGTRAYEQYF. In DNA, the CDR3 is TGTGCCAGCAGCTTATTGGGGGGGACTCGAGCCTACGAGCAGTACTTC.

This rearrangement joins TRBV3-1 to TRBJ1-1; D call uncertain. Germline CDR1 LGHDT, CDR2 YNNKEL (reference sequence). The length of the CDR3 is 14 residues. Trimming removed 5 bases from V and 1 base from J, with 11 bases in between. The CDR3: CASSNGLGNTEAFF. For the CDR3, the DNA is TGTGCCAGCAGCAACGGATTAGGGAACACTGAAGCTTTCTTT.

This clonotype was detected a few times. The chain uses TRBV10-3 and TRBJ1-5; 8 bases agree with TRBD1. The CDR3 is 15 residues long. Germline V gene data show CDR1 as ENHRY and CDR2 as SYGVKD. The trim removed 3 bases at V and 7 bases at J, leaving 8 bases unmatched. The CDR3 nucleotides are TGTGCCATCAGTGAAGCAGGGGGCTCGAAACAGCCCCAGCATTTT. This sequence encodes CAISEAGGSKQPQHF.

This chain joins TRBV5-5 and TRBJ2-5, with TRBD1 matching 7 bases. The end of the DNA fits TRBJ2-7 better, so the J call may be wrong. The CDR3 consists of 14 residues. Germline values: CDR1 SGHKS, CDR2 YYEKEE (reference sequence). CDR3 protein: CASSLWGQTGEQYF. The CDR3 DNA reads TGTGCCAGCAGCTTGTGGGGACAGACGGGCGAGCAGTACTTC.

This clonotype has only a few counts. The rearrangement uses TRBV27 and TRBJ2-7; D possibly corresponds to TRBD2 (7 bases). The CDR3 consists of 16 residues. The germline gives CDR1 MNHEY, CDR2 SMNVEV (reference sequence). V lost 2 bases and J lost 3, with 17 bases in between. CDR3 DNA: TGTGCCAGCAGTTTAATCGGGGGGCGCCAGGTCTACGAGCAGTACTTC. Amino acids: CASSLIGGRQVYEQYF.

The table lists this clonotype with a few counts. This sequence joins TRBV9 and TRBJ2-1, with 9 bases lining up with TRBD2. Trimming cost V 6 bases and J 6 bases; bases outside gene matches: 13. The CDR3 is 16 residues long. Germline V lookup: CDR1 SGDLS, CDR2 YYNGEE. DNA of the CDR3: TGTGCCAGCACCGCGGGGGGGAGTATGGGGGGCAATGAGCAGTTCTTC. Translation: CASTAGGSMGGNEQFF.

V and J are TRBV6-4 and TRBJ2-7; D may be TRBD1 or TRBD2 (5 bases each). This CDR3 contains 15 residues. Per the germline V gene, CDR1 is MRHNA and CDR2 is SNTAGT. Trimming pared 7 bases from V and 6 bases from J, leaving 22 bases between. The DNA of the CDR3 is TGTGCCAGCATAAGCCCCGGGGACCGGTATCGCGAGCAGTACTTC. It is translated as CASISPGDRYREQYF.

The gene calls are TRBV6-5 and TRBJ2-5, with 13 bases matching TRBD2. There are 15 residues in the CDR3. V lost 6 bases and J lost 0; bases outside the gene matches: 1. From germline, CDR1 is MNHEY and CDR2 SVGAGI. CDR3 DNA: TGTGCCAGCAGACTAGCGGGGGGGAACCAAGAGACCCAGTACTTC. Protein: CASRLAGGNQETQYF.

This chain uses TRBV6-1 with TRBJ2-5; the match to TRBD2 covers 7 bases. This CDR3 has 14 amino acids. The ends lost 4 bases at V and 11 bases at J; junction bases unmatched: 13. From germline, CDR1 is MNHNS and CDR2 SASEGT. The CDR3 nucleotides read TGTGCCAGCAGTGTTATAGGACTAGTGGGAGAGCAGTACTTC. Translating gives CASSVIGLVGEQYF.